This TCR beta chain originates from a study of response to subunit inactivated influenza vaccine. General study findings and limits: Authors suggested that a seasonal influenza vaccination recruits few new T cells each time.

V was clipped by 5 bases and J by 2 bases, with 7 bases between them. The CDR3 totals 12 residues. Per the germline V gene, CDR1 is DFQATT and CDR2 is SNEGSKA (reference sequence). TCRdb reanalysed the RT-PCR reads using MiXCR and keeps one entry per CDR3 protein. The sample yields under 800,000 distinct CDR3 sequences, over 11% seen once. This clonotype was counted at least ten times. Its antigen is unknown. The sequences come from PBMCs from blood, collected less than 15 days before vaccination. This clonotype originated in a man in his fifties or sixties who received an inactivated influenza vaccine. The V and J genes are TRBV20-1 and TRBJ1-5; D unclear. This chain's CDR3 is CSAGGGNQPQHF. CDR3 bases: TGCAGTGCTGGCGGGGGCAATCAGCCCCAGCATTTT.